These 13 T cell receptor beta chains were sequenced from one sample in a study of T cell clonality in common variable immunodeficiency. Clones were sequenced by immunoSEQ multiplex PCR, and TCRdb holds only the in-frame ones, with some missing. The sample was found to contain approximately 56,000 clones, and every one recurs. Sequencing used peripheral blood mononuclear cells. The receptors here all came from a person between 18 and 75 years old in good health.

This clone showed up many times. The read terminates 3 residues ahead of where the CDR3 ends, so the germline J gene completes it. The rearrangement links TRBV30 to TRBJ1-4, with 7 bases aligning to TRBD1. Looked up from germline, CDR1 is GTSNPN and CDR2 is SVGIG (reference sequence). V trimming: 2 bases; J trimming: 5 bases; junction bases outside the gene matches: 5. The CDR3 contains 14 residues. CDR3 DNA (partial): TGTGCCTGGAGTTGGGACAGCGGAAATGAAAAA. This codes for CAWSWDSGNEK. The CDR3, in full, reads CAWSWDSGNEKLFF.

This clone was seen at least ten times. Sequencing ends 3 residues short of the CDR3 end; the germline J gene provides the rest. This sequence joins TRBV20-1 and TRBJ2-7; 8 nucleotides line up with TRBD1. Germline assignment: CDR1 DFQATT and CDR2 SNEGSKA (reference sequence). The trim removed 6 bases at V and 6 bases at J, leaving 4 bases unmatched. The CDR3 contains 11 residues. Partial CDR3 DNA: TGCAGTGCCCAGACAGGGGTCGAG. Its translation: CSAQTGVE. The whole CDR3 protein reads CSAQTGVEQYF.

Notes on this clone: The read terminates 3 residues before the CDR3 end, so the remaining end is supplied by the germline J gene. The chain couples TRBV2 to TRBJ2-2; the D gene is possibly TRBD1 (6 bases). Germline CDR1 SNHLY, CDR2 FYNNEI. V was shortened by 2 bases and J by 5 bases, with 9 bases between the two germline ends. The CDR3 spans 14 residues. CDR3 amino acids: CASSEQGKTGELFF. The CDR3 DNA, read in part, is TGTGCCAGCAGTGAACAGGGGAAGACCGGGGAG.

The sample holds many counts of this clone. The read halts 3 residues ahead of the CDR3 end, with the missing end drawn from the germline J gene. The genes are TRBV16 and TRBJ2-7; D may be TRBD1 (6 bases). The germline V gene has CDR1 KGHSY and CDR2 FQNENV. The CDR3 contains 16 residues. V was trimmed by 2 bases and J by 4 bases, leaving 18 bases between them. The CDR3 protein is CASSQGLRDNTYEQYF. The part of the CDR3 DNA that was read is TGTGCCAGCAGCCAAGGCTTACGGGACAACACTTACGAG.

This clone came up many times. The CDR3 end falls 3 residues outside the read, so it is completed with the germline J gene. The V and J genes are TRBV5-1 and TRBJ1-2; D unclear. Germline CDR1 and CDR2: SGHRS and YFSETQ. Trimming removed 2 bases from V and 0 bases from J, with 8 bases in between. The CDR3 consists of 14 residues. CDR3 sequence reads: CASSFGGSNYGYTF. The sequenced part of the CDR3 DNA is TGCGCCAGCAGCTTCGGCGGGTCTAACTATGGC.

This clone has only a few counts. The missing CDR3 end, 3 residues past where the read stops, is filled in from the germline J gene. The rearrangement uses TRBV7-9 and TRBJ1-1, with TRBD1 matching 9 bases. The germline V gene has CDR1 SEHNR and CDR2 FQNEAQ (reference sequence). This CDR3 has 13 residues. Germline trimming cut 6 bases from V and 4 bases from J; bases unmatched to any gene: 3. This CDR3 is CASRGQGATEAFF. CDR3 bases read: TGTGCCAGCAGGGGACAGGGAGCCACTGAA.

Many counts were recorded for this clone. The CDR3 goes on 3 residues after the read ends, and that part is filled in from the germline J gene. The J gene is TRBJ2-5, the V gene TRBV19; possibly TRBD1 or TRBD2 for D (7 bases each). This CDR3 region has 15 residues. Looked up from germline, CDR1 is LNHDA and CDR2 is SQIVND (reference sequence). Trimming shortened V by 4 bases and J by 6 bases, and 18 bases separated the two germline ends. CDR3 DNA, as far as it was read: TGTGCCAGTAGTAACCAGGGGGGAGGGGCGAAGACC. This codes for CASSNQGGGAKT. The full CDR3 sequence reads CASSNQGGGAKTQYF. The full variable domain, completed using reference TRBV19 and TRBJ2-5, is DGGITQSPKYLFRKEGQNVTLSCEQNLNHDAMYWYRQDPGQGLRLIYYSQIVNDFQKGDIAEGYSVSREKKESFPLTVTSAQKNPTAFYLCASSNQGGGAKTQYFGPGTRLLVL.

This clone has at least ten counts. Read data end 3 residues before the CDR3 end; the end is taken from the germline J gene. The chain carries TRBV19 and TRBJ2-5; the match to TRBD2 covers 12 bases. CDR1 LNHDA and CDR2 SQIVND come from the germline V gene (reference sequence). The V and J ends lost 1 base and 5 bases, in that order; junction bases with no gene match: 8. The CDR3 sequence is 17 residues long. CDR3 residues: CASSIGASGRALETQYF. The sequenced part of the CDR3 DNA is TGTGCCAGTAGTATAGGGGCTAGCGGGAGGGCGTTGGAGACC.

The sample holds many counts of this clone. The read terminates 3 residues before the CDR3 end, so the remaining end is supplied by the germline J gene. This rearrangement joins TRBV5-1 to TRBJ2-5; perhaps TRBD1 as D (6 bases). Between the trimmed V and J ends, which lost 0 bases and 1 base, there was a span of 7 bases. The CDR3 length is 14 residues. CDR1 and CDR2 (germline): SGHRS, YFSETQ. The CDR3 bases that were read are TGCGCCAGCAGCTTGGGACAGGCCCAAGAGACC. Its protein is CASSLGQAQET. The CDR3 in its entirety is CASSLGQAQETQYF.

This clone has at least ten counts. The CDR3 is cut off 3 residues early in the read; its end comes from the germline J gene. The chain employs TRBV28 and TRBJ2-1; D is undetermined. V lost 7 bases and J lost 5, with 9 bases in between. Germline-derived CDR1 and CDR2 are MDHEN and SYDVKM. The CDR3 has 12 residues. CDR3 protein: CASNTLNNEQFF. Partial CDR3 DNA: TGTGCCAGCAACACCCTCAACAATGAG. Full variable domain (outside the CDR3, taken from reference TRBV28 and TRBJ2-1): DVKVTQSSRYLVKRTGEKVFLECVQDMDHENMFWYRQDPGLGLRLIYFSYDVKMKEKGDIPEGYSVSREKKERFSLILESASTNQTSMYLCASNTLNNEQFFGPGTRLTVL.

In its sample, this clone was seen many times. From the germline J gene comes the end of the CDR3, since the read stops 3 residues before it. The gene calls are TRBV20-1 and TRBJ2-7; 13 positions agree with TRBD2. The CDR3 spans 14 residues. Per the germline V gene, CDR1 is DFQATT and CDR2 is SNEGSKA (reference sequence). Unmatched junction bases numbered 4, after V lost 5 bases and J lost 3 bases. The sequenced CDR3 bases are TGCAGTGCTCGGGGACTAGCGGGAAGCTACGAG. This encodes CSARGLAGSYE. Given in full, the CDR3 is CSARGLAGSYEQYF.

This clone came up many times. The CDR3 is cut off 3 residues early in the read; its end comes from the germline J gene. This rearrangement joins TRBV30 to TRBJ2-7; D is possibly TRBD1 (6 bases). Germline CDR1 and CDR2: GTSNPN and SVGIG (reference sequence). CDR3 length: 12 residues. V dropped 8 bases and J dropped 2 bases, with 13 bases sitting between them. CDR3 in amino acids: CALGGPPYEQYF. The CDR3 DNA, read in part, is TGTGCCCTTGGGGGCCCCCCCTACGAG.

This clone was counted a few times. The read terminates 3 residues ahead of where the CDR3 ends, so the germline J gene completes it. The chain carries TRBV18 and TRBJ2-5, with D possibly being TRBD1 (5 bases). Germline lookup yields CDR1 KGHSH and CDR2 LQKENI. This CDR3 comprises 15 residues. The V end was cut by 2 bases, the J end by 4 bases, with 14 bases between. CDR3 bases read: TGTGCCAGCTCACCAGGGGCCAGGACCGTAGAGACC. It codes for CASSPGARTVET. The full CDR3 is CASSPGARTVETQYF.